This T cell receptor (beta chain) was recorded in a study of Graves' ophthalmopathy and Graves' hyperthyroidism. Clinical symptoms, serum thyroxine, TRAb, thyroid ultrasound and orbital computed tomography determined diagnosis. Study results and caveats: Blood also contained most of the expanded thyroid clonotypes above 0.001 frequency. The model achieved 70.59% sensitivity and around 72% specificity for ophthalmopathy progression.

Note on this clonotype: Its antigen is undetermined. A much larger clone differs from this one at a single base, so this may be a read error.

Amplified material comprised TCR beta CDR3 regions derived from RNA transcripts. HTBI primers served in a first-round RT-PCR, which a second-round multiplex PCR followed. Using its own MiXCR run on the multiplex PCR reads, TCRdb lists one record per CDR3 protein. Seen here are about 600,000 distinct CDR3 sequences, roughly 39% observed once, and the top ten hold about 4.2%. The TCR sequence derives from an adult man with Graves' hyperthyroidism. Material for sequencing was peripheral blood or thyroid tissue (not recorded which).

CDR3: CASSLRWGSNQPQLF. The CDR3 coding sequence is TGTGCCAGCAGTTTGCGCTGGGGTAGCAATCAGCCCCAGCTTTTT. The V call is TRBV12-3 or TRBV12-4, the J call TRBJ1-5; D ambiguous. This CDR3 has 15 amino acids.